Presented here are 26 T cell receptor beta chains from one specimen sequenced in a study of molecular identifiers for immune sequencing clone quantification. TCRdb passed the PCR reads through MiXCR, listing each CDR3 protein once. Among tens of thousands of distinct CDR3 sequences, approximately 18% were seen once, and the ten largest hold about 1.3%. The sequenced material came from naive CD8+ T cells from blood, with Jurkat cell RNA spiked in. Documented subset: FACS-sorted CD8+CD4-CCR7+CD45RA+ naive T cells. Receptor source: a human donor in good health. Some libraries in this study had Jurkat cell RNA spiked in.

This clonotype was picked up many times. V gene TRBV25-1 combines with J gene TRBJ2-7; 7 bases align to TRBD2. The trim removed 3 bases at V and 0 bases at J, leaving 5 bases unmatched. Germline CDR1 MGHDK, CDR2 SYGVNS. This CDR3 has 15 amino acids. DNA of the CDR3: TGTGCCAGCAGTGATACTAGCGAATCCTCCTACGAGCAGTACTTC. This codes for CASSDTSESSYEQYF.

This clonotype was seen ten or more times. This chain links TRBV9 with TRBJ2-7; D not certain. The V end lost 0 bases, the J end lost 2 bases, and 12 bases lay between the germline ends. This CDR3 spans 15 amino acids. Germline-derived CDR1 and CDR2 are SGDLS and YYNGEE. CDR3 sequence (DNA): TGTGCCAGCAGCGTAGGGGCCACAACGACCTACGAGCAGTACTTC. It yields the protein CASSVGATTTYEQYF.

Points on this clonotype: The junction departs from the called germline gene at one end, perhaps through a read error. The chain has TRBV6-5 and TRBJ1-2, with TRBD1 as a possible D gene (5 bases). This CDR3 has 14 amino acids. Germline-derived CDR1 and CDR2 are MNHEY and SVGAGI. CDR3 loop: CASSYSLTANGYAF. The CDR3, as DNA: TGTGCCAGCAGTTACTCTTTGACAGCCAACGGCTACGCCTTC.

This clonotype was seen at least ten times. This chain connects TRBV4-1 to TRBJ2-7; D is perhaps TRBD2 (6 bases). This CDR3 region has 16 residues. The V gene's germline CDR1 is MGHRA and CDR2 YSYEKL. V lost 4 bases to trimming and J lost 0 bases, with 16 bases between them. The DNA for the CDR3 is TGCGCCAGCAGCCCTATCCCGGGAGCCCGCTCCTACGAGCAGTACTTC. Translated: CASSPIPGARSYEQYF.

This clonotype has at least ten counts. The J gene is TRBJ2-3, the V gene TRBV7-6, with D perhaps matching TRBD1 or TRBD2 (7 bases each). Germline CDR1 reads SGHVS; CDR2 reads FNYEAQ. V gave up 6 bases and J gave up 1 base, with 20 bases separating them. CDR3 length: 17 amino acids. CDR3 residues: CASRSQGGVPGTDTQYF. CDR3 nucleotide sequence: TGTGCCAGCAGATCTCAGGGGGGGGTACCGGGCACAGATACGCAGTATTTT.

This chain joins TRBV28 and TRBJ2-7; no clear D gene. This CDR3 is 17 amino acids long. Germline CDR1 MDHEN, CDR2 SYDVKM. V was shortened by 2 bases and J by 2 bases, with 19 bases between the two germline ends. The CDR3 here is CASSLLTGPQSPYEQYF. Written as DNA, the CDR3 is TGTGCCAGCAGTTTACTGACCGGGCCCCAATCCCCCTACGAGCAGTACTTC.

This clonotype was seen only once. The chain uses TRBV5-6 and TRBJ1-5, with a weak D call TRBD1 (6 bases). The CDR3 is 13 residues long. V was pared by 2 bases and J by 6 bases, with 9 bases between. Germline-derived CDR1 and CDR2 are SGHDT and YYEEEE. This CDR3 reads CASSFGGGQPQHF. The CDR3 region has the DNA TGTGCCAGCAGCTTCGGAGGGGGTCAGCCCCAGCATTTT.

With regard to this clonotype: This may arise from a read error, as a much more abundant clone is one base away. As the CDR3 is not closed by the conserved phenylalanine or tryptophan, this likely results from a read error. The chain employs TRBV11-2 and TRBJ2-7; TRBD2 matches 8 bases. The CDR3 spans 16 residues. Germline V gene sequence: CDR1 SGHAT, CDR2 FQNNGV. V dropped 4 bases and J dropped 0; count of bases not matched to a gene: 8. CDR3 region: CASSSPLGLGSYEQYL. In DNA form, the CDR3 reads TGTGCCAGCAGCTCCCCCTTGGGACTAGGCTCCTACGAGCAGTACTTA.

This clonotype was seen ten or more times. The chain links TRBV3-2 to TRBJ2-7; TRBD2, the table's D call, was not compared with the DNA. TRBV3-2 is described as a pseudogene. This CDR3 region has 18 residues. The CDR3, as DNA: TGTGCCAGCAGCCAAGACTGTACTAGCGGAACTTCTTCGAGGGAGCAGTACTTC. It codes for CASSQDCTSGTSSREQYF.

As to this clonotype: A read error may account for a junction end that differs from germline. The chain uses TRBV20-1 and TRBJ2-1; the D call may be TRBD1 or TRBD2 (6 bases each). There are 15 residues in the CDR3. The germline V gene encodes CDR1 DFQATT and CDR2 SNEGSKA (reference sequence). CDR3 region: CSARAITGTWDEQSF. CDR3 nucleotide sequence: TGCAGTGCTAGAGCGATTACAGGGACTTGGGATGAGCAGTCCTTC.

This clonotype was seen repeatedly, ten times or more. This chain joins TRBV21-1 and TRBJ2-5. TRBV21-1 has pseudogene status. The length of the CDR3 is 17 residues. The CDR3 DNA reads TGTGCCAGCAGCAAAGTTGGTGTTATCCAGCCCCAAGAGACCCAGTACTTC. Its translation: CASSKVGVIQPQETQYF.

Only a few counts were recorded for this clonotype. No conserved phenylalanine or tryptophan ends this CDR3, so it is likely a read error. The CDR3 is CASSYLSDEQYY. In DNA, the CDR3 is TGCGCCAGCAGCTATCTATCGGACGAGCAGTACTAC. V gene TRBV5-1 combines with J gene TRBJ2-7; D not certain. Germline CDR1 and CDR2: SGHRS and YFSETQ. The CDR3 contains 12 residues. Between the trimmed V and J ends, which lost 3 bases and 5 bases, there was a span of 9 bases.

The chain combines TRBV12-3 or TRBV12-4 with TRBJ2-7, with 9 nucleotides matching TRBD1. The CDR3 length is 14 residues. With 5 bases clipped from V and 5 bases from J, the junction kept 7 bases outside the gene matches. The CDR3 bases are TGTGCCAGCAGTCTTTGGGACAGGGACCACGAGCAGTACTTC. Translation: CASSLWDRDHEQYF.

In this sample, this clonotype turned up many times. V is TRBV25-1 and J is TRBJ2-7; D possibly corresponds to TRBD2 (6 bases). CDR3 length: 15 amino acids. Germline V CDR1 and CDR2: MGHDK, SYGVNS. Trimming left V 4 bases short and J 3 bases short, with 16 bases between. The CDR3 loop reads CASSASAIADYEQYF. Written as DNA, the CDR3 is TGTGCCAGCAGTGCGTCAGCTATAGCGGACTACGAGCAGTACTTC.

In its sample, this clonotype was seen once. This clone may be a read error of a much larger clone one base away. The CDR3 sequence: CASSSFNSPPHF. The CDR3 region has the DNA TGTGCCAGCAGCTCATTTAATTCACCCCCCCACTTT. The V gene is TRBV7-9, the J gene TRBJ1-6; D call uncertain. CDR3 size: 12 residues. The germline gives CDR1 SEHNR, CDR2 FQNEAQ (reference sequence).

This clonotype was detected many times. CDR3 DNA: TGTGCCAGTAGTATAAAGGTTCTCTGGGAGCAGTTCTTC. It yields the protein CASSIKVLWEQFF. The V call is TRBV19, the J call TRBJ2-1; unclear D gene. Per germline, CDR1 LNHDA and CDR2 SQIVND (reference sequence). CDR3 length: 13 residues. V was clipped by 2 bases and J by 10 bases, with 12 bases between them.

This clonotype appeared a few times. This chain connects TRBV7-6 to TRBJ2-1; D possibly corresponds to TRBD1 (5 bases). This CDR3 has 13 residues. Germline V gene lookup returns CDR1 SGHVS and CDR2 FNYEAQ. V was pared by 8 bases and J by 5 bases, with 13 bases between. DNA for the CDR3: TGTGCCAGCGCATGGACACCTAACAATGAGCAGTTCTTC. Encoded protein: CASAWTPNNEQFF.

In this sample, this clonotype turned up many times. The V and J genes are TRBV2 and TRBJ2-7, with 8 bases lining up with TRBD1. The CDR3 sequence is 15 residues long. Germline V gene data show CDR1 as SNHLY and CDR2 as FYNNEI. V gave up 7 bases and J gave up 4 bases; unmatched junction bases: 12. DNA of the CDR3: TGTGCCAGCATGAATTCACCAGGGGGCAAGTACGAGCAGTACTTC. This codes for CASMNSPGGKYEQYF.

Note on this clonotype: A much more abundant neighbour one base away suggests this may be a read error. The CDR3 does not close with the conserved phenylalanine or tryptophan, likely indicating a read error. This chain links TRBV5-1 with TRBJ2-7; D may be TRBD1 (5 bases). The germline CDR1 and CDR2 sequences are SGHRS and YFSETQ. Between the trimmed V and J ends, which lost 2 bases and 3 bases, there was a span of 12 bases. The CDR3 is 14 amino acids. The CDR3, as DNA: TGCGCCAGCAGCTTTCAGGACACCAACTACGAGCAGTACCTC. Its protein product is CASSFQDTNYEQYL.

This clonotype has more than one count but fewer than ten. The chain couples TRBV6-2 or TRBV6-3 to TRBJ1-6; D gene uncertain. Trimming shortened V by 2 bases and J by 7 bases, and 12 bases separated the two germline ends. Germline V gene sequence: CDR1 MNHEY, CDR2 SVGEGT. The CDR3 covers 15 residues. The CDR3 reads CASSYAGGVNSPLHF. DNA for the CDR3: TGTGCCAGCAGTTACGCAGGTGGGGTGAATTCACCCCTCCACTTT.

Many counts were recorded for this clonotype. The chain carries TRBV10-3 and TRBJ2-7, with 7 bases identical to TRBD1. The germline gives CDR1 ENHRY, CDR2 SYGVKD. V lost 10 bases, J lost 5 bases, and 14 bases stayed unmatched. CDR3 size: 14 residues. The CDR3: CATEGARDSHEQYF. In DNA, the CDR3 is TGTGCCACCGAAGGAGCCCGGGACAGCCACGAGCAGTACTTC.

This clonotype has a count of ten or more. The V gene is TRBV29-1, the J gene TRBJ2-4; possibly TRBD1 for D (7 bases). The V end was cut by 6 bases, the J end by 8 bases, with 23 bases between. The CDR3 has 15 residues. Germline V CDR1 and CDR2: SQVTM, ANQGSEA. CDR3 amino acids: CSVDNLTGRKDIQYF. Here the CDR3 DNA reads TGCAGCGTGGACAACCTGACAGGGAGGAAAGACATTCAGTACTTC.

This clonotype was recorded many times. The chain combines TRBV30 with TRBJ2-7; 7 nucleotides align to TRBD2. V was clipped by 4 bases and J by 4 bases; unmatched bases: 7. Germline lookup yields CDR1 GTSNPN and CDR2 SVGIG (reference sequence). CDR3 length equals 13 residues. The CDR3 reads CAWISRGSYEQYF. In nucleotides, the CDR3 is TGTGCCTGGATATCCCGCGGGAGTTACGAGCAGTACTTC.

Turning to this clonotype: This may stem from a read error, because a much larger clone lies one nucleotide away. The final CDR3 position lacks the conserved phenylalanine or tryptophan, pointing to a likely read error. The chain combines TRBV20-1 with TRBJ2-7; the D gene is possibly TRBD2 (5 bases). Trimming took 3 bases from V and 2 from J, leaving 11 bases between them. CDR1 DFQATT and CDR2 SNEGSKA come from the germline V gene (reference sequence). CDR3 length: 13 amino acids. In DNA, the CDR3 is TGCAGTGCTAGTACTAGTGAAACCTACGAGCAGTACCTC. It codes for CSASTSETYEQYL.

This clonotype was recorded a few times. Possible read error: a much larger clone is one base away. The chain employs TRBV27 and TRBJ2-7; 15 bases map to TRBD2. After removal of 5 bases from V and 3 bases from J, the junction contained 14 bases not matched to a gene. From germline, CDR1 is MNHEY and CDR2 SMNVEV (reference sequence). The CDR3 sequence is 19 residues long. CDR3 protein: CASSGTAGTSGRFNYEQYF. For the CDR3, the DNA is TGTGCCAGCAGTGGGACAGCCGGGACTAGCGGGAGGTTCAACTACGAGCAGTACTTC.

This clonotype appeared many times. The chain links TRBV4-1 to TRBJ2-2; maybe TRBD2 (6 bases). The CDR3 runs 16 residues. Germline V CDR1 and CDR2: MGHRA, YSYEKL. V was shortened by 4 bases and J by 1 base, with 13 bases between the two germline ends. Here the CDR3 reads CASSLAGSGNTGELFF. The CDR3 bases are TGCGCCAGCAGCCTTGCGGGAAGCGGGAACACCGGGGAGCTGTTTTTT.